This entry concerns a single TCR beta chain. Its specificity is unknown. The V and J ends lost 2 bases and 0 bases, in that order; junction bases with no gene match: 8. Germline V CDR1 and CDR2: SGHRS, YFSETQ. CDR3 length: 18 residues. The data derive from a study of identical twins. Findings and caveats of the study: Fewer insertions were carried by abundant cord blood beta clonotypes, but none was seen in memory repertoires. It was out-of-frame TCR alpha sharing in monozygotic twins that models underestimated.

TCRdb reanalysed the 5' RACE reads using MiXCR and keeps one entry per CDR3 protein. This table has 600,000 to 850,000 distinct CDR3 sequences, over 15% appearing once. These records were also assigned to another study, of T cells expressing NK-cell markers. That paper adds: More than 5 donors carried dominant NKG2C+ clonotypes that made up about 1.0-7.0% of their CD8+ T cells. Dominance of the CD3+CD56-NKG2C+ fraction by these clonotypes also held in several donors.

The sample taken for sequencing was PBMCs. This clonotype originated in a woman between 18 and 29 years old in good health. The rearrangement links TRBV5-1 to TRBJ2-6; 7 nucleotides agree with TRBD1. The CDR3 region is CASSLVPGQISGANVLTF. The CDR3 nucleotides are TGCGCCAGCAGCTTAGTCCCGGGACAGATCTCTGGGGCCAACGTCCTGACTTTC.